This TCR beta chain was recovered during a study of blood T cell repertoires in COVID-19. As for the study in general: Sources were T cells, B-cell-depleted T cells, or PBMCs; the material itself was cDNA or gDNA.

This CDR3 is built from 15 residues. Looked up from germline, CDR1 is ENHRY and CDR2 is SYGVKD. J was trimmed by 4 bases and V by 10 bases; bases with no gene match: 13. The Seattle patients, enrolled during active infection, were followed longitudinally. Sequencing used immunoSEQ multiplex PCR; TCRdb keeps in-frame clones, though not all of them. The sample contains tens of thousands of clones, just under 90% of which appear only once. This chain connects TRBV10-3 to TRBJ2-3, with 8 nucleotides matching TRBD2. The receptor's source is a woman in her sixties with COVID-19, enrolled during active disease. The sequenced material came from peripheral blood. The CDR3 coding sequence is TGTGCCACCGGAGAGTGGCGGGAGGTGGCAGATACGCAGTATTTT. Amino acid sequence: CATGEWREVADTQYF.